This T cell receptor beta chain was captured by sequencing in a study of blood T cell repertoires in COVID-19. What the recovered Cohort 3 donors had was two negative PCRs, clearance, or symptom resolution. Profiling relied on immunoSEQ multiplex PCR, and the TCRdb table lists in-frame clones only, not all of them. Of 300,000 to 400,000 clones listed, approximately 91% are singletons. This TCR came from a man between 60 and 75 years old who had recovered from COVID-19. The specimen sequenced was PBMCs or T cells enriched from blood (not recorded which).

The chain's CDR3 is CATREAHEVHTEAFF. CDR3 DNA sequence: TGTGCCACCAGGGAGGCTCACGAGGTGCACACTGAAGCTTTCTTT. This chain uses TRBV25-1 with TRBJ1-1, with TRBD1 as a possible D gene (5 bases). Germline V gene sequence: CDR1 MGHDK, CDR2 SYGVNS. The V end lost 10 bases, the J end lost 3 bases, and 21 bases lay between the germline ends. The CDR3 covers 15 residues.